The 13 T cell receptor beta chains below come from one sample, sequenced in a study of blood T cells in healthy people across ages. The use of a sample-barcoded 5' primer and a J-beta primer mix characterized a second PCR of roughly 7 to 11 cycles. Via MiXCR, TCRdb re-called the 5' RACE reads, giving one row per CDR3 protein. The data show some 760,000 distinct CDR3 sequences, around a quarter seen once. These data were likewise used in another study, on T cells of mothers and their children.

The specimen sequenced was blood. The receptors were sampled from a boy aged 10-17 years in good health.

This clonotype was observed a handful of times. This chain joins TRBV5-6 and TRBJ1-4; D remains unclear. Between the trimmed V and J ends, which lost 3 bases and 6 bases, there was a span of 18 bases. The CDR3 is made up of 16 amino acids. The V gene's germline CDR1 is SGHDT and CDR2 YYEEEE. The DNA of the CDR3 is TGTGCCAGCAGCTCAAGAAACGGGGAGGAGTATGAAAAACTGTTTTTT. This codes for CASSSRNGEEYEKLFF.

This chain uses TRBV6-2 or TRBV6-3 with TRBJ2-3; TRBD1 agrees at 7 bases. The CDR3 is 16 amino acids. Germline CDR1 and CDR2: MNHEY and SVGEGT. After removal of 6 bases from V and 0 bases from J, the junction contained 9 bases not matched to a gene. This chain's CDR3 is CASSYKQGLSTDTQYF. The CDR3 DNA sequence: TGTGCCAGCAGCTATAAACAGGGGCTAAGCACAGATACGCAGTATTTT.

This clonotype was counted between two and nine times. One end of the junction does not line up with germline, which may come from a read error. The J gene is TRBJ2-5, the V gene TRBV20-1; D remains unclear. In germline, CDR1 is DFQATT, CDR2 SNEGSKA (reference sequence). The CDR3 length is 12 residues. The CDR3 DNA reads TGCAGTGCTAGGGCAGATAAAGAGGCCCAGTACTTC. Translating gives CSARADKEAQYF.

This clonotype has a single count. The chain uses TRBV20-1 and TRBJ2-5; D gene ambiguous. CDR3 size: 13 residues. The germline V and J ends were trimmed by 3 bases and 1 base, with 9 bases remaining between them. CDR1 and CDR2 (germline): DFQATT, SNEGSKA (reference sequence). The CDR3 DNA reads TGCAGTGCTAGTACGGCTAGCCAAGAGACCCAGTACTTC. The encoded protein is CSASTASQETQYF.

The chain employs TRBV29-1 and TRBJ1-4; a weak D match, TRBD1 (6 bases). CDR3 length: 13 amino acids. Trimming removed 4 bases from V and 7 bases from J, with 13 bases in between. Germline V gene sequence: CDR1 SQVTM, CDR2 ANQGSEA. CDR3 DNA: TGCAGCGTTGTTCCGGGGGCTAGTGAAAAACTGTTTTTT. It specifies CSVVPGASEKLFF.

The chain employs TRBV4-3 and TRBJ2-5; TRBD2 matches at 9 bases. The length of the CDR3 is 18 residues. Germline trimming cut 0 bases from V and 0 bases from J; bases unmatched to any gene: 8. Germline V gene data show CDR1 as LGHNA and CDR2 as YSLEER. CDR3 residues: CASSQDRWTSEYQETQYF. The CDR3, as DNA: TGCGCCAGCAGCCAAGATCGCTGGACTAGCGAGTACCAAGAGACCCAGTACTTC.

The chain links TRBV7-2 to TRBJ2-5; 8 nucleotides line up with TRBD2. CDR3 length equals 14 residues. CDR1 is SGHTA and CDR2 is FQGNSA in the germline V gene. V shed 3 bases and J 6 bases; nucleotides not matched to a gene: 6. CDR3 sequence (DNA): TGTGCCAGCAGCTTCGCGGGGGGTTGTCAGACCCAGTACTTC. Translation gives CASSFAGGCQTQYF. The complete variable domain, with remaining parts taken from reference TRBV7-2 and TRBJ2-5, reads GAGVSQSPSNKVTEKGKDVELRCDPISGHTALYWYRQSLGQGLEFLIYFQGNSAPDKSGLPSDRFSAERTGGSVSTLTIQRTQQEDSAVYLCASSFAGGCQTQYFGPGTRLLVL.

The chain recombines TRBV11-2 with TRBJ2-4, with a possible D match to TRBD2 (6 bases). Germline values: CDR1 SGHAT, CDR2 FQNNGV. This CDR3 has 17 residues. Trimming shortened V by 3 bases and J by 3 bases, and 18 bases separated the two germline ends. The CDR3 region is CASSFLFTGVDKNIQYF. The CDR3 DNA reads as TGTGCCAGCAGCTTTCTCTTTACGGGGGTGGACAAAAACATTCAGTACTTC.

This chain joins TRBV7-2 and TRBJ2-3; TRBD2 agrees at 7 bases. Germline values: CDR1 SGHTA, CDR2 FQGNSA. The CDR3 consists of 20 residues. The V gene end was trimmed by 2 bases and the J gene end by 1 base; junction bases not matched to a gene: 18. The CDR3 here is CASSLFGGGETPWRTDTQYF. CDR3 bases: TGTGCCAGCAGCTTATTTGGTGGGGGGGAAACCCCATGGCGCACAGATACGCAGTATTTT.

Many counts were recorded for this clonotype. The rearrangement links TRBV28 to TRBJ1-5; D might be TRBD1 (5 bases). The CDR3 has 13 amino acids. Trimming removed 6 bases from V and 2 bases from J, with 8 bases in between. CDR1 and CDR2 from the germline V gene are MDHEN and SYDVKM. CDR3 nucleotides: TGTGCCAGCAGCTGGGGGGGCAATCAGCCCCAGCATTTT. Its protein product is CASSWGGNQPQHF. Based on the CDR3 plus reference TRBV28 and TRBJ1-5, the full variable domain is DVKVTQSSRYLVKRTGEKVFLECVQDMDHENMFWYRQDPGLGLRLIYFSYDVKMKEKGDIPEGYSVSREKKERFSLILESASTNQTSMYLCASSWGGNQPQHFGDGTRLSIL.

The V and J genes are TRBV6-5 and TRBJ2-4, with D possibly called TRBD1 or TRBD2 (5 bases each). Per germline, CDR1 MNHEY and CDR2 SVGAGI. V was trimmed by 5 bases and J by 0 bases, leaving 14 bases between them. The CDR3 extends over 16 amino acids. The CDR3 reads CASSPGPTIAKNIQYF. The CDR3 DNA is TGTGCCAGCAGTCCGGGACCGACCATAGCCAAAAACATTCAGTACTTC.

The chain links TRBV7-8 to TRBJ1-2, with 7 bases lining up with TRBD1. This CDR3 contains 15 residues. V dropped 4 bases and J dropped 4; count of bases not matched to a gene: 9. In germline, CDR1 is SGHVS, CDR2 FQNEAQ. The CDR3 reads CASSSLQGGGYGYTF. CDR3 sequence (DNA): TGTGCCAGCAGCTCCCTCCAGGGGGGAGGCTATGGCTACACCTTC.

The rearrangement uses TRBV10-3 and TRBJ2-7; 8 bases map to TRBD1. The CDR3 is made up of 13 amino acids. V lost 6 bases and J lost 5; bases outside the gene matches: 6. In germline, CDR1 is ENHRY, CDR2 SYGVKD. DNA of the CDR3: TGTGCCATCAGGGTGACAGGGGTTAACGAGCAGTACTTC. As protein: CAIRVTGVNEQYF.